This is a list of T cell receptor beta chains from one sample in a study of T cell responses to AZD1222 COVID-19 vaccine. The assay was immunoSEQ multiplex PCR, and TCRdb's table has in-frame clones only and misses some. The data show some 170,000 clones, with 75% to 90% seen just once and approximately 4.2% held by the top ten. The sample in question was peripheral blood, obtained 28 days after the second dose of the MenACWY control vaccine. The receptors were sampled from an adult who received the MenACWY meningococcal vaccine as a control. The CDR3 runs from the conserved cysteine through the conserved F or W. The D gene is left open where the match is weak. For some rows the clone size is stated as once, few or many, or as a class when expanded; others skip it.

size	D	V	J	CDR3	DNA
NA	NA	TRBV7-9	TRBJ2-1	CASSLAGGASYNEQFF	TGTGCCAGCAGCTTAGCAGGCGGAGCTTCCTACAATGAGCAGTTCTTC
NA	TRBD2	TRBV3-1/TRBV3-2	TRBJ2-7	CASSPGTSGTYEQYF	TGTGCCAGCAGCCCAGGGACTAGCGGCACCTACGAGCAGTACTTC
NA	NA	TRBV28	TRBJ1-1	CASSLGRMAEAFF	TGTGCCAGCAGTTTAGGGCGCATGGCTGAAGCTTTCTTT
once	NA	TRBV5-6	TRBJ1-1	CASSFYRPSNTEAFF	TGTGCCAGCAGCTTTTACAGGCCCTCGAACACTGAAGCTTTCTTT
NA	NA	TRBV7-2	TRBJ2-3	CASSFAPRTPTDTQYF	TGTGCCAGCAGCTTCGCCCCACGGACCCCCACAGATACGCAGTATTTT
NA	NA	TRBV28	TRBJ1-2	CASTVGLGGLGYTF	TGTGCCAGCACCGTAGGGTTGGGGGGTCTTGGCTACACCTTC
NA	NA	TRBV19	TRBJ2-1	CASRRTENNEQFF	TGTGCCAGTAGACGGACAGAGAACAATGAGCAGTTCTTC
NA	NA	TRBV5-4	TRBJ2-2	CASSPRGRVNTGELFF	TGTGCCAGCAGTCCTAGGGGGAGGGTGAACACCGGGGAGCTGTTTTTT
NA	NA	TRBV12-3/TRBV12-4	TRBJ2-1	CASSHVRGQFF	TGTGCCAGCAGTCATGTACGGGGGCAGTTCTTC
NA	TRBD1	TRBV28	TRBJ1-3	CASSPDRGLVLSGNTIYF	TGTGCCAGCAGCCCGGACAGGGGACTTGTCCTCTCTGGAAACACCATATATTTT
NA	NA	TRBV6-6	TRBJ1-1	CASSPLRNTEAFF	TGTGCCAGCAGCCCCTTAAGGAACACTGAAGCTTTCTTT
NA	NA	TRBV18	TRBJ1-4	CASSPALANEKLFF	TGTGCCAGCTCCCCAGCCCTGGCTAATGAAAAACTGTTTTTT
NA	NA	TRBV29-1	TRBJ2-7	CSVGSRAEQYF	TGCAGCGTGGGGTCCCGGGCCGAGCAGTACTTC
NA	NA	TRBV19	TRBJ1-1	CASSIGKDTEAFF	TGTGCCAGTAGTATAGGGAAGGACACTGAAGCTTTCTTT
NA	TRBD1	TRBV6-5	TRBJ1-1	CASSYSSGGTEAFF	TGTGCCAGCAGTTACTCATCAGGGGGCACTGAAGCTTTCTTT
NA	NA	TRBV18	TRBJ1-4	CASSPTTNTGYYGEKLFF	TGTGCCAGCTCACCCACCACGAATACAGGGTATTACGGTGAAAAACTGTTTTTT
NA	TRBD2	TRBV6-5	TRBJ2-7	CASRRTSGVYEQYF	TGTGCCAGCAGGCGGACTAGCGGGGTCTACGAGCAGTACTTC
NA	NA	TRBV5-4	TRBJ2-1	CASSLRLDDNEQFF	TGTGCCAGCAGCCTACGACTGGATGACAATGAGCAGTTCTTC
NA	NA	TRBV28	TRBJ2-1	CASSLPIGTGTRGNEQFF	TGTGCCAGCAGTTTACCCATAGGTACCGGGACCAGAGGCAATGAGCAGTTCTTC
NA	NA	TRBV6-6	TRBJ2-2	CASSLQQLNTGELFF	TGTGCCAGCAGTTTGCAACAGTTAAACACCGGGGAGCTGTTTTTT
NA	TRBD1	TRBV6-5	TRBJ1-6	CASGLGTGGSPLHF	TGTGCCAGCGGACTCGGGACAGGGGGTTCACCCCTCCACTTT
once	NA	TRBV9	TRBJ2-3	CASSVIDSTDTQYF	TGTGCCAGCAGCGTAATTGATAGCACAGATACGCAGTATTTT
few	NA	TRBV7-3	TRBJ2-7	CASSSSLISEQYF	TGTGCCAGCAGCTCTTCCCTCATCAGCGAGCAGTACTTC
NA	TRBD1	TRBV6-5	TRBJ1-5	CASSTDRVQPQHF	TGTGCCAGCAGTACCGACAGGGTCCAGCCCCAGCATTTT
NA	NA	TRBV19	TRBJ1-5	CASSIVRVGQPQHF	TGTGCCAGTAGTATAGTCAGGGTGGGTCAGCCCCAGCATTTT
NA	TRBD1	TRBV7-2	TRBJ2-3	CATRDRGNTDTQYF	TGTGCCACCCGGGACAGGGGAAACACAGATACGCAGTATTTT
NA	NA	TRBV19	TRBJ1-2	CASSMAGSGYTF	TGTGCCAGTAGTATGGCGGGGAGCGGCTACACCTTC
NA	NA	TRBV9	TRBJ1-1	CASSGTPQSTEAFF	TGTGCCAGCAGCGGGACTCCTCAGAGCACTGAAGCTTTCTTT
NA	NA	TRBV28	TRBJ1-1	CASSGDGMNTEAFF	TGTGCCAGCAGTGGCGACGGCATGAACACTGAAGCTTTCTTT
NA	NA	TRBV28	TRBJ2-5	CASSFVRGSLETQYF	TGTGCCAGCAGTTTCGTCCGTGGGAGCCTGGAGACCCAGTACTTC
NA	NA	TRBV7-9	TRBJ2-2	CASSPGGGGGSTGELFF	TGTGCCAGCAGTCCGGGAGGAGGGGGAGGAAGCACCGGGGAGCTGTTTTTT
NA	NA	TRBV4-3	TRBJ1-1	CASSQDNRFTEAFF	TGCGCCAGCAGCCAAGATAACAGGTTCACTGAAGCTTTCTTT
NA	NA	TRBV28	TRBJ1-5	CASSPEQGGQPQHF	TGTGCCAGCAGCCCCGAACAGGGTGGTCAGCCCCAGCATTTT
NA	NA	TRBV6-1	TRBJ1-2	CASSEAGLTGYTF	TGTGCCAGCAGTGAAGCAGGGCTGACCGGCTACACCTTC
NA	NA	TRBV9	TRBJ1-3	CASSVERIRSSGNTIYF	TGTGCCAGCAGCGTAGAGAGGATCCGTAGCTCTGGAAACACCATATATTTT
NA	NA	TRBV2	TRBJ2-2	CASSEELSTNTGELFF	TGTGCCAGCAGTGAAGAACTTAGCACGAACACCGGGGAGCTGTTTTTT
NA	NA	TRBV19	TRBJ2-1	CATQGGNEQFF	TGTGCCACCCAGGGTGGCAATGAGCAGTTCTTC
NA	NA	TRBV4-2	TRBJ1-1	CASSPIGERNTEAFF	TGTGCCAGCAGCCCCATCGGGGAGAGGAACACTGAAGCCTTCTTT
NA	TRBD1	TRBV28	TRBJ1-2	CASSEQGSHGYTF	TGTGCCAGCAGTGAACAGGGGAGCCATGGCTACACCTTC
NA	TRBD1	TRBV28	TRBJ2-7	CASRDQPGQGAREQYF	TGTGCCAGCAGAGACCAACCGGGACAGGGGGCAAGGGAGCAGTACTTC
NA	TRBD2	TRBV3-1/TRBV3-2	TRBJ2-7	CASSQWGTNPYEQYF	TGTGCCAGCAGCCAATGGGGGACTAACCCCTACGAGCAGTACTTC
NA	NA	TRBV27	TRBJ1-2	CAAGFRGYGYTF	TGTGCCGCAGGGTTCAGGGGATATGGCTACACCTTC
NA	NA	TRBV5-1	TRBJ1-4	CASRGDREKLFF	TGCGCCAGCAGGGGGGACCGGGAAAAACTGTTTTTT
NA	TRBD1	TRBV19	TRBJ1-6	CASGWDRGNSPLHF	TGTGCCAGTGGATGGGACAGGGGTAATTCACCCCTCCACTTT
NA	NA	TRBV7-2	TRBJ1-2	CASSFLYGYTF	TGTGCCAGCAGCTTCCTCTATGGCTACACCTTC
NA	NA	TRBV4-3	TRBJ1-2	CASSQDPGHGYTF	TGCGCCAGCAGCCAAGATCCGGGGCATGGCTACACCTTC
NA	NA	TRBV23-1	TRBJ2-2	CASGTYTGELFF	TGCGCCAGCGGGACCTACACCGGGGAGCTGTTTTTT
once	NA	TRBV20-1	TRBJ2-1	CSASFYNEQFF	TGCAGTGCTAGTTTCTACAATGAGCAGTTCTTC
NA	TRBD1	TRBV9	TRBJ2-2	CASSPRDRETGELFF	TGTGCCAGCAGCCCCCGGGACAGGGAAACCGGGGAGCTGTTTTTT
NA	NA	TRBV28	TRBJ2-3	CASSPRASGVGDTQYF	TGTGCCAGCAGTCCCCGGGCCTCAGGGGTCGGAGATACGCAGTATTTT
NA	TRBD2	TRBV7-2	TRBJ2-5	CASSLELAGAGSATQYF	TGTGCCAGCAGCTTAGAACTAGCGGGAGCGGGATCGGCGACCCAGTACTTC
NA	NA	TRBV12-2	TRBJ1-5	CASRAAGSHSNQPQHF	TGTGCAAGTCGCGCAGCGGGCAGCCATAGCAATCAGCCCCAGCATTTT
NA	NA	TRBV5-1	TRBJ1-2	CASSTPRGGANYGYTF	TGCGCCAGCAGCACCCCCCGTGGGGGAGCTAACTATGGCTACACCTTC
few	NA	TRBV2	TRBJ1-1	CASNVVAGNTEAFF	TGTGCCAGCAATGTTGTCGCAGGGAACACTGAAGCTTTCTTT
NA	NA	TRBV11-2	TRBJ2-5	CASSLNTGETQYF	TGTGCCAGCAGCTTGAATACCGGTGAGACCCAGTACTTC
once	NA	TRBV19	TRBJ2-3	CASSISRDADTQYF	TGTGCCAGTAGTATCTCACGGGACGCAGATACGCAGTATTTT
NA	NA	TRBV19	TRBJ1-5	CASSQGEGDQPQHF	TGTGCCAGTAGTCAAGGAGAGGGTGACCAGCCCCAGCATTTT
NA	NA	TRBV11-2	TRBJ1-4	CASSFGQREKLFF	TGTGCCAGCAGCTTTGGGCAGAGGGAAAAACTGTTTTTT
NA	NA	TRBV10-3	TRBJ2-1	CAAMGSYNEQFF	TGTGCCGCCATGGGGTCCTACAATGAGCAGTTCTTC
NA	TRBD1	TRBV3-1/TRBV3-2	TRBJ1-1	CASSHPDRGAFF	TGTGCCAGCAGCCATCCGGACAGGGGAGCTTTCTTT